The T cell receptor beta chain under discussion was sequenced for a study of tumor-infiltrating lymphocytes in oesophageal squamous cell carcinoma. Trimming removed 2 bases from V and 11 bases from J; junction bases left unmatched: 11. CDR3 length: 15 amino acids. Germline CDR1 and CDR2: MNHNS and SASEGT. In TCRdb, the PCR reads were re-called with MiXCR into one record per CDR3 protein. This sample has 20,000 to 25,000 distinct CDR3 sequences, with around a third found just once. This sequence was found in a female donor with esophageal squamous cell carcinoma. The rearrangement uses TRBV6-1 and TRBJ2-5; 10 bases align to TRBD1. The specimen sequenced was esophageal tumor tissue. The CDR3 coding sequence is TGTGCCAGCAGTGAAACTCGACAGGGGGCGGGAGAGCAGTACTTC. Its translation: CASSETRQGAGEQYF.